The rows below give T cell receptor beta chains drawn from one sample of a study of cytomegalovirus exposure and HLA in healthy donors. Profiling relied on immunoSEQ multiplex PCR, and the TCRdb table lists in-frame clones only, not all of them. The sample consists of about 170,000 clones, approximately 86% of them appearing once. The specimen sequenced was PBMCs. Receptors were obtained from a male donor in good health and CMV-seronegative. Each CDR3 is given with its conserved first and last residue. A D gene is named only where the DNA matches it firmly. Clone size, where shown, is once, few, many, or a class for clones that have expanded.

D gene | J gene | V gene | clone size | CDR3 protein | CDR3 DNA
. | TRBJ2-3 | TRBV7-3 | . | CASSSPMSEGTQYF | TGTGCCAGCAGCTCACCCATGTCAGAGGGTACGCAGTATTTT
. | TRBJ2-7 | TRBV5-1 | . | CASSPDTVSYEQYF | TGCGCCAGCAGCCCGGACACGGTCTCCTACGAGCAGTACTTC
TRBD2 | TRBJ2-2 | TRBV27 | . | CASRRTSGRRTGELFF | TGTGCCAGCAGGCGGACTAGCGGGAGACGGACCGGGGAGCTGTTTTTT
TRBD2 | TRBJ2-3 | TRBV7-3 | . | CASSLVSAGGPKDTQYF | TGTGCCAGCAGCTTAGTTTCGGCGGGGGGGCCAAAAGATACGCAGTATTTT
. | TRBJ1-6 | TRBV7-8 | . | CASSTLGQPYNLPLHF | TGTGCCAGCAGCACCCTGGGGCAGCCCTATAATTTACCCCTCCACTTT
TRBD2 | TRBJ2-5 | TRBV4-2 | . | CASSQDTSGSGATQYF | TGTGCCAGCAGCCAAGATACGAGCGGGAGTGGGGCGACCCAGTACTTC
. | TRBJ1-1 | TRBV30 | . | CAWSRGGLTEAFF | TGTGCCTGGAGTAGGGGGGGATTAACTGAAGCTTTCTTT
TRBD1 | TRBJ2-3 | TRBV7-6 | . | CASSSDPTGYTQYF | TGTGCCAGCAGCTCCGACCCGACAGGGTATACGCAGTATTTT
. | TRBJ1-1 | TRBV19 | . | CASSILQGWTEAFF | TGTGCCAGTAGTATTCTACAGGGTTGGACTGAAGCTTTCTTT
. | TRBJ2-7 | TRBV18 | once | CASSPPSVTGSYEQYF | TGTGCCAGCTCACCACCTTCGGTGACAGGCTCCTACGAGCAGTACTTC
TRBD2 | TRBJ2-3 | TRBV11-2 | . | CASRSLADPGRVGTDTQYF | TGTGCCAGCAGAAGTCTAGCCGATCCCGGGAGGGTGGGTACAGATACGCAGTATTTT
TRBD2 | TRBJ2-7 | TRBV5-6 | few | CASSHWLASGPMAYEQYF | TGTGCCAGCAGCCACTGGCTCGCTAGCGGCCCCATGGCCTACGAGCAGTACTTC
. | TRBJ2-2 | TRBV18 | . | CASSPAGLYTGELFF | TGTGCCAGCTCACCTGCGGGACTCTACACCGGGGAGCTGTTTTTT
. | TRBJ2-1 | TRBV5-1 | . | CASSLSQGGYNEQFF | TGCGCCAGCAGCTTATCACAGGGCGGGTACAATGAGCAGTTCTTC
. | TRBJ1-2 | TRBV4-3 | . | CASSREGQMGYTF | TGCGCCAGCAGCCGGGAAGGACAGATGGGCTACACCTTC
. | TRBJ1-2 | TRBV28 | . | CASSFRAGYGYTF | TGTGCCAGCAGTTTCAGGGCTGGGTATGGCTACACCTTC
TRBD2 | TRBJ2-7 | TRBV11-2 | . | CASSPYRLAAAEQYF | TGTGCCAGCAGCCCGTACAGACTAGCTGCCGCTGAGCAGTACTTC
TRBD1 | TRBJ1-3 | TRBV19 | . | CASSFRTGSGNTIYF | TGTGCCAGTTCCTTTAGGACAGGCTCTGGAAACACCATATATTTT